This TCR beta chain was recovered during a study of identical twins. Study observations and caveats: For zero-insertion analyses, partial confounding could come from invariant MAIT and iNKT cells.

A few counts support this clonotype. The antigen remains undetermined. It was template switching that added a universal primer site, and there were unique molecular identifiers on the cDNA. From the 5' RACE reads, TCRdb called clonotypes with MiXCR, one entry per CDR3 protein. The data hold about 1.7 million distinct CDR3 sequences, with about 32% observed a single time. Trimming removed 2 bases from V and 7 bases from J, with 9 bases in between. The CDR3 runs to 13 residues. CDR1 is SGHTA and CDR2 is FQGNSA in the germline V gene. Sequenced sample: cord blood. The receptor's source is a newborn girl in good health. The chain combines TRBV7-2 with TRBJ2-1; D is unclear. CDR3 protein: CASSLSDRNEQFF. CDR3 nucleotides: TGTGCCAGCAGCTTATCGGACCGAAATGAGCAGTTCTTC.